Each of the 8 T cell receptor beta chains below was sequenced from the same sample in a study of T cell responses to AZD1222 COVID-19 vaccine listed by TCRdb under 2021. Taken with the paper, the label for time point translates to: about 28 days (+/-7) after the second vaccine dose. The receptor library was made with the immunoSEQ multiplex PCR assay. TCRdb provides this immuneACCESS table in a form limited to in-frame rearrangements. Some clones are lacking; in checked studies, under half of them reflect an unresolved V gene, and why the rest are absent is not known. Here the sample has about 200,000 clones; approximately 93% occur a single time. The ten largest clones take up approximately 1% of the sample. Here the sequenced sample was peripheral blood, taken 28 days after the second AZD1222 dose. These receptors all stem from an adult who received the AZD1222 COVID-19 vaccine.

A single count supports this clone. Here the CDR3 reads CASSPDYNYGYTF. The CDR3 DNA follows: TGTGCCAGCTCACCAGACTATAACTATGGCTACACCTTC. The gene calls are TRBV18 and TRBJ1-2; D is ambiguous. The CDR3 loop spans 13 amino acids. V was trimmed by 2 bases and J by 1 base, leaving 5 bases between them. The germline gives CDR1 KGHSH, CDR2 LQKENI.

The chain links TRBV6-5 to TRBJ1-2; D gene uncertain. Trimming pared 2 bases from V and 10 bases from J, leaving 14 bases between. CDR1 and CDR2 (germline): MNHEY, SVGAGI. The CDR3 totals 13 residues. CDR3 DNA: TGTGCCAGCAGTTACGTCGCTGGCCCCGACTACACCTTC. Protein sequence: CASSYVAGPDYTF.

V usage is TRBV10-2 and J usage is TRBJ1-1; the D is unclear. Per the germline V gene, CDR1 is WSHSY and CDR2 is SAAADI. Between the trimmed V and J ends, which lost 5 bases and 0 bases, there was a span of 7 bases. There are 13 residues in the CDR3. The CDR3 DNA follows: TGCGCCAGCAGTCCTACACTGAACACTGAAGCTTTCTTT. Protein product: CASSPTLNTEAFF.

CDR3 in amino acids: CASSIDISRVNTGELFF. CDR3 bases: TGTGCCAGTAGTATAGATATTTCCAGGGTGAACACCGGGGAGCTGTTTTTT. The chain has TRBV19 and TRBJ2-2; D may be TRBD1 (5 bases). Germline V gene lookup returns CDR1 LNHDA and CDR2 SQIVND (reference sequence). The CDR3 contains 17 residues. Trimming took 0 bases from V and 1 from J, leaving 12 bases between them.

This sequence joins TRBV29-1 and TRBJ2-1, with D perhaps matching TRBD1 or TRBD2 (5 bases each). The V end was cut by 4 bases, the J end by 4 bases, with 5 bases between. Germline V gives CDR1 SQVTM, CDR2 ANQGSEA. The CDR3 totals 11 residues. CDR3 in amino acids: CSVGGYNEQFF. DNA of the CDR3: TGCAGCGTTGGGGGGTACAATGAGCAGTTCTTC.

The rearrangement joins TRBV14 to TRBJ1-5, with TRBD1 matching over 9 bases. This CDR3 spans 15 amino acids. V shed 5 bases and J 2 bases; nucleotides not matched to a gene: 4. Germline CDR1 and CDR2: SGHDN and FVKESK. The CDR3 nucleotides are TGTGCCAGCAGCTTTCACAGGGGGCGCAATCAGCCCCAGCATTTT. It translates to CASSFHRGRNQPQHF. Variable domain in full (rest from reference TRBV14 and TRBJ1-5): EAGVTQFPSHSVIEKGQTVTLRCDPISGHDNLYWYRRVMGKEIKFLLHFVKESKQDESGMPNNRFLAERTGGTYSTLKVQPAELEDSGVYFCASSFHRGRNQPQHFGDGTRLSIL.

The J gene is TRBJ1-2, the V gene TRBV19; weak D call: TRBD1 (6 bases). The germline V gene encodes CDR1 LNHDA and CDR2 SQIVND (reference sequence). Trimming took 8 bases from V and 4 from J, leaving 17 bases between them. This CDR3 is 14 amino acids long. CDR3 in amino acids: CASESDRRGYGYTF. The CDR3 DNA reads TGTGCCAGTGAGTCCGACAGGCGAGGCTATGGCTACACCTTC.

The CDR3 nucleotides read TGTGCCAGCAACTCGGGGGCTTGGGAGACCCAGTACTTC. Its protein product is CASNSGAWETQYF. The gene calls are TRBV2 and TRBJ2-5, with D perhaps matching TRBD1 or TRBD2 (6 bases each). This CDR3 is 13 amino acids long. V lost 7 bases and J lost 5, with 14 bases in between. CDR1 and CDR2 (germline): SNHLY, FYNNEI.